The clone carrying this T cell receptor beta chain showed up just a few times. The antigen is unknown. From germline, CDR1 is MNHEY and CDR2 SVGAGI. This CDR3 spans 14 amino acids. Losses at the gene ends were 5 bases for V and 1 base for J; bases not matched to a gene: 3. The source of the sample is a study of CD8 T cells in Susac syndrome. Study-level points and caveats: Clonal expansion was missing from Susac syndrome CD4+ T cell repertoires.

cDNA came from roughly 0.53 to 1 ug RNA primed by random hexamers. immunoSEQ multiplex PCR amplified TCR beta CDR3 across 54 Vbeta, 13 Jbeta. TCRdb analysed the immunoSEQ multiplex PCR reads with MiXCR anew, one entry per CDR3 protein. The sample consists of around 170,000 distinct CDR3 sequences, under 97% of them appearing once. Both CD4+ and CD8+ T cells were negatively isolated, and TEMRA cells underwent FACS enrichment. The chain carries TRBV6-5 and TRBJ2-7, with 9 positions matching TRBD1. The sequenced material came from CD4+ T cells from PBMCs. This receptor was taken from a human donor with Susac syndrome. DNA for the CDR3: TGTGCCAGCAGTCGACAGGGGGGGTCCTACGAGCAGTACTTC. This codes for CASSRQGGSYEQYF.